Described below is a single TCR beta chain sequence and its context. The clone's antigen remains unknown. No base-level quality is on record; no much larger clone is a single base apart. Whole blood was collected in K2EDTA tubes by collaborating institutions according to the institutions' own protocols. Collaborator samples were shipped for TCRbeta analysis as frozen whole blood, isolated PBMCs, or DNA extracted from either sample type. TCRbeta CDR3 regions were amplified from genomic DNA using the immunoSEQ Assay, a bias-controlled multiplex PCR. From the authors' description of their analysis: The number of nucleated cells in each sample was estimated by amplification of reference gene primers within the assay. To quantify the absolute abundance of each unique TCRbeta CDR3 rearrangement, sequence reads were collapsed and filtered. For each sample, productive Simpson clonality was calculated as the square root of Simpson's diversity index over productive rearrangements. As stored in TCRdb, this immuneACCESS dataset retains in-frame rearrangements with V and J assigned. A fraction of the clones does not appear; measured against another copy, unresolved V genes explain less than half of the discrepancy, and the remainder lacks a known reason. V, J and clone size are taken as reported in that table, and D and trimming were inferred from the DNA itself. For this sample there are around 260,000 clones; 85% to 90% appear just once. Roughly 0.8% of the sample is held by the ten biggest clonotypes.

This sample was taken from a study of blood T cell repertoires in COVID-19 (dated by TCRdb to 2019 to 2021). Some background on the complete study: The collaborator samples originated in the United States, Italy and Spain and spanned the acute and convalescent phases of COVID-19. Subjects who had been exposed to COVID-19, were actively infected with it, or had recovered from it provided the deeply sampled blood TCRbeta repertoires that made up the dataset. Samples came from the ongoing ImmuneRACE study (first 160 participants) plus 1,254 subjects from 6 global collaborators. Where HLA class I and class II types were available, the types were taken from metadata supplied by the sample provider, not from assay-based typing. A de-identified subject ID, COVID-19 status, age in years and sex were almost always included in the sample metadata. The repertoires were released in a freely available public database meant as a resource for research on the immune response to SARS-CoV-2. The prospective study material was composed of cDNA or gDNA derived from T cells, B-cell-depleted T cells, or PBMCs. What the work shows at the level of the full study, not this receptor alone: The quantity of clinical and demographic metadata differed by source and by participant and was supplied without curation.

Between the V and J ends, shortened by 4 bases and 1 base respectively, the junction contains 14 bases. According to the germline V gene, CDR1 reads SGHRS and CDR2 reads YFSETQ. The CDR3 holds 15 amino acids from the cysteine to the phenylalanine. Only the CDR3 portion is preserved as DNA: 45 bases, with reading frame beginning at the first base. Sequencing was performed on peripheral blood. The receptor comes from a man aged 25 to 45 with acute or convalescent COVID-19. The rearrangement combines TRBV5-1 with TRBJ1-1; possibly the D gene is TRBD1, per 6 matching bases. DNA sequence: TGCGCCAGCAGCATATCAGGGGTCCGGAACACTGAAGCTTTCTTT. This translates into CASSISGVRNTEAFF.